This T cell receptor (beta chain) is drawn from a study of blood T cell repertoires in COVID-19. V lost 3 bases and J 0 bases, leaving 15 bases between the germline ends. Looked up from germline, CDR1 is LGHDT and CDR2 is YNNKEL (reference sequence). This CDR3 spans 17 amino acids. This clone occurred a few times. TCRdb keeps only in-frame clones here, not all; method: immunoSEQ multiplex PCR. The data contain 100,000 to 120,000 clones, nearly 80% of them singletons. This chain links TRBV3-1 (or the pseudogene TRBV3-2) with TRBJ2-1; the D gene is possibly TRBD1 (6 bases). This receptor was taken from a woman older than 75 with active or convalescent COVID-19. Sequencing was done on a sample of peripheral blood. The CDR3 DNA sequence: TGTGCCAGCAGCCAGAAGTACAGGGCTCGCTCCTACAATGAGCAGTTCTTC. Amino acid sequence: CASSQKYRARSYNEQFF.